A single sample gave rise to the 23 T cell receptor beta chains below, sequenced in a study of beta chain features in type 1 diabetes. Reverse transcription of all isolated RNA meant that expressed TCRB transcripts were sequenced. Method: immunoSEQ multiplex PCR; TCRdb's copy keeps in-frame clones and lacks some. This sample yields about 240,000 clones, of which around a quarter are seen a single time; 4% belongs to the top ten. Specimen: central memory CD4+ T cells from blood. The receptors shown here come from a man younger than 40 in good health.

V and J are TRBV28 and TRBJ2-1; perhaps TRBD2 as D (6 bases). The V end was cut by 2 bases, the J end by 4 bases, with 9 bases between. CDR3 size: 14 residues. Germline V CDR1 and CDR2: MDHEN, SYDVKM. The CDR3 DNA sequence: TGTGCCAGCAGTTTACTAGCGAAATACAATGAGCAGTTCTTC. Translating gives CASSLLAKYNEQFF.

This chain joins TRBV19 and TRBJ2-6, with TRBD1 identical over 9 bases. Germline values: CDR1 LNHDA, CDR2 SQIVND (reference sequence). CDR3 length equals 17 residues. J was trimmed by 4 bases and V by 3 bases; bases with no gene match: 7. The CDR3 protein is CASSIRTGARGANVLTF. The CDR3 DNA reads TGTGCCAGTAGTATTAGGACAGGGGCGCGGGGGGCCAACGTCCTGACTTTC.

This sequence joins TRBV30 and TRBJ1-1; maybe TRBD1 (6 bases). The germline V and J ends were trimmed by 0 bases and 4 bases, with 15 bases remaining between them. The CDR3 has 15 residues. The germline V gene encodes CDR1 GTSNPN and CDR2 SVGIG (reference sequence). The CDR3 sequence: CAWSVSLQGITEAFF. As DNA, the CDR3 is TGTGCCTGGAGTGTATCCCTTCAGGGGATCACTGAAGCTTTCTTT.

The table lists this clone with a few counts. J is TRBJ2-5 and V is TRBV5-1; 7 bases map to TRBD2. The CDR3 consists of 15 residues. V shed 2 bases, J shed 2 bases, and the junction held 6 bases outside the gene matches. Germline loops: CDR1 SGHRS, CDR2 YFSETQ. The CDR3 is CASSFQAGPQETQYF. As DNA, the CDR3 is TGCGCCAGCAGCTTTCAAGCGGGGCCGCAAGAGACCCAGTACTTC.

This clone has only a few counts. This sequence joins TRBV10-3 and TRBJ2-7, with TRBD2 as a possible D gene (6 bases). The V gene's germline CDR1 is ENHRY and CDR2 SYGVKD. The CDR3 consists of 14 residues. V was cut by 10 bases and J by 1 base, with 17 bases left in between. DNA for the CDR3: TGTGCCAGCAGCCCCGACCGGGGGTCCTACGAGCAGTACTTC. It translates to CASSPDRGSYEQYF.

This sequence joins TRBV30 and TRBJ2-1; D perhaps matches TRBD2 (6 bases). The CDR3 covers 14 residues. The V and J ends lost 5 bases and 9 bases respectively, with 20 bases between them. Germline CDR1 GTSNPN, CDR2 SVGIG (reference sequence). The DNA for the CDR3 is TGTGCCTGGGGACTACTGGGGGATGTAGGTGAGCAGTTCTTC. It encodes CAWGLLGDVGEQFF.

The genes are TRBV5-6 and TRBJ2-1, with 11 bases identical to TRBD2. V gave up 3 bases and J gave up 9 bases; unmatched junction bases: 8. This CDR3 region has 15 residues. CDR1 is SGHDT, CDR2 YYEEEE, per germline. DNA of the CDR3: TGTGCCAGCAGCTCGTTAGCGGGAGGGCTCAGTGAGCAGTTCTTC. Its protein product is CASSSLAGGLSEQFF.

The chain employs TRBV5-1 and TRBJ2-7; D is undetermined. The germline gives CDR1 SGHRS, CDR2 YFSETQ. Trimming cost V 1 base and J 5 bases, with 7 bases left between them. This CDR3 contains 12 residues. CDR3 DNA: TGCGCCAGCAGCTTGATGGCAGACGAGCAGTACTTC. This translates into CASSLMADEQYF.

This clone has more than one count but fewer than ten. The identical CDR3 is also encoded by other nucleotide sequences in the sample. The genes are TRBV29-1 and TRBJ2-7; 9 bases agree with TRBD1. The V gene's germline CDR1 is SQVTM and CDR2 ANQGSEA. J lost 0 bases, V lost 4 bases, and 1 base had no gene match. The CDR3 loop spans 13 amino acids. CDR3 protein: CSVGQGGSYEQYF. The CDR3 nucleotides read TGCAGCGTTGGACAGGGGGGCTCCTACGAGCAGTACTTC.

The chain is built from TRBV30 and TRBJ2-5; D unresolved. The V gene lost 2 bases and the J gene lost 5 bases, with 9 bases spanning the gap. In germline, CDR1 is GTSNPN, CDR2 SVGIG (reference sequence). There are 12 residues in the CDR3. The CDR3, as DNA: TGTGCCTGGAGTCCGCCTGGGGAGACCCAGTACTTC. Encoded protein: CAWSPPGETQYF.

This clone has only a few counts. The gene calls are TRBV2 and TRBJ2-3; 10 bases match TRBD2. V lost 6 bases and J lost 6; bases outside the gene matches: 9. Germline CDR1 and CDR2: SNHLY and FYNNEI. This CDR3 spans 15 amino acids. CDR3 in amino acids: CASSKRTSGTDTQYF. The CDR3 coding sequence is TGTGCCAGCAGCAAAAGGACTAGCGGTACCGATACGCAGTATTTT.

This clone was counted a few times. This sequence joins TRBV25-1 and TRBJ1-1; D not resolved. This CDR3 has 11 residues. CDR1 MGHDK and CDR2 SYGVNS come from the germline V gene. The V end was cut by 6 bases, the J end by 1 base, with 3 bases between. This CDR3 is CASRWNTEAFF. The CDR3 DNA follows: TGTGCCAGCAGATGGAACACTGAAGCTTTCTTT.

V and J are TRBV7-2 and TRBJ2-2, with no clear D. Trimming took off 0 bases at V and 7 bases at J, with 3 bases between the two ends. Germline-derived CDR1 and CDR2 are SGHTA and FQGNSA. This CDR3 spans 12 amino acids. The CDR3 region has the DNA TGTGCCAGCAGCTTAGCGGGCGGGGAGCTGTTTTTT. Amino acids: CASSLAGGELFF.

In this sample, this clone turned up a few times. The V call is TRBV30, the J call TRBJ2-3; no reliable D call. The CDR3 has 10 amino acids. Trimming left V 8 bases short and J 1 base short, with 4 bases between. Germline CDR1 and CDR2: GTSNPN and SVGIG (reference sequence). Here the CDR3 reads CAVGTDTQYF. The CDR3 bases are TGTGCCGTGGGCACAGATACGCAGTATTTT.

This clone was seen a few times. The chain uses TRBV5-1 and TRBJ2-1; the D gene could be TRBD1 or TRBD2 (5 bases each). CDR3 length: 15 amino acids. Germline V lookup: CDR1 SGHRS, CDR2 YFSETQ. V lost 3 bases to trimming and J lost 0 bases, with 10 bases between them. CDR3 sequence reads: CASSWTDSSYNEQFF. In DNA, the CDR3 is TGCGCCAGCAGCTGGACTGACAGCTCCTACAATGAGCAGTTCTTC.

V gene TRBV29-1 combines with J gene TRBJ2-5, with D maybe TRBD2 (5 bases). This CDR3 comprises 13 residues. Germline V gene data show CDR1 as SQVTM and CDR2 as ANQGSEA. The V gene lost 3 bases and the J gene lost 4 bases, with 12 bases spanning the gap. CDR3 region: CSVEFGVRETQYF. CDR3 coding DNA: TGCAGCGTTGAGTTCGGGGTGCGAGAGACCCAGTACTTC.

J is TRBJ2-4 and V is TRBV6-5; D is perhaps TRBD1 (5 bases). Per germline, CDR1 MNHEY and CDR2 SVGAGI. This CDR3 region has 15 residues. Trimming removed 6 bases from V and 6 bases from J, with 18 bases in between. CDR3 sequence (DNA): TGTGCCAGCAGCTACAGGATAGGTTCCAGAAACATTCAGTACTTC. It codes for CASSYRIGSRNIQYF.

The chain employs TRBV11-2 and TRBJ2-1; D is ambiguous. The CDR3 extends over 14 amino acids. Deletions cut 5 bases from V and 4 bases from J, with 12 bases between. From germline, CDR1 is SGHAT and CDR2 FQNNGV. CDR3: CASSLSLLYNEQFF. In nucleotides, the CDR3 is TGTGCCAGCAGCCTTTCCCTTTTATACAATGAGCAGTTCTTC. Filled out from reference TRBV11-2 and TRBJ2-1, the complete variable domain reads EAGVAQSPRYKIIEKRQSVAFWCNPISGHATLYWYQQILGQGPKLLIQFQNNGVVDDSQLPKDRFSAERLKGVDSTLKIQPAKLEDSAVYLCASSLSLLYNEQFFGPGTRLTVL.

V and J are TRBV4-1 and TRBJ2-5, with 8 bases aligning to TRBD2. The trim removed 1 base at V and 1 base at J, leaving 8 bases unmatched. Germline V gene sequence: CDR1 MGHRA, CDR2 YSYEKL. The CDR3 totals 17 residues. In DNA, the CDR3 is TGCGCCAGCAGCCAAGCGGGTAGCGGGGCTTTCCAAGAGACCCAGTACTTC. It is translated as CASSQAGSGAFQETQYF.

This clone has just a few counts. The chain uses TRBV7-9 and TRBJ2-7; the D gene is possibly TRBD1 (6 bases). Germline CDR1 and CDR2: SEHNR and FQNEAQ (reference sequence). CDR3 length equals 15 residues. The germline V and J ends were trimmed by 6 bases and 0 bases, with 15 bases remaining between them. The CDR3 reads CASRETGGSSYEQYF. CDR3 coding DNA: TGTGCCAGCAGGGAGACAGGAGGAAGCTCCTACGAGCAGTACTTC.

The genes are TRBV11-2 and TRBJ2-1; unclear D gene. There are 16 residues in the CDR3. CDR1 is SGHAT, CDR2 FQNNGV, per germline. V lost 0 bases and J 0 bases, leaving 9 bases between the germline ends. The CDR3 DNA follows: TGTGCCAGCAGCTTAGATGCCTCTAGCTCCTACAATGAGCAGTTCTTC. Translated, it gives CASSLDASSSYNEQFF.

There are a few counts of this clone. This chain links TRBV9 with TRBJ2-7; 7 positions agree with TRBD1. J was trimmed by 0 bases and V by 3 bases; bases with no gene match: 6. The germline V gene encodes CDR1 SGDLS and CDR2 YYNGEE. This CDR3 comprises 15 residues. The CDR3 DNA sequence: TGTGCCAGCAGCGCCGGACAGGCTAACTCCTACGAGCAGTACTTC. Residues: CASSAGQANSYEQYF.

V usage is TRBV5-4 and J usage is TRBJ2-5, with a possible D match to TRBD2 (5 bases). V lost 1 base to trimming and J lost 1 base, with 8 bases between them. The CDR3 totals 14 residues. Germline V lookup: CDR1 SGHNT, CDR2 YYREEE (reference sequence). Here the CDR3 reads CASSLRAGQETQYF. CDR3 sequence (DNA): TGTGCCAGCAGCTTGAGGGCGGGCCAAGAGACCCAGTACTTC.